This T cell receptor beta chain was sequenced during a study of shared clonotypes between healthy human individuals. This clone was seen just once. Possible read error: a much larger clone is one base away. Genomic DNA per cell subset filled all wells of several immunoSEQ plates. Assay used: immunoSEQ multiplex PCR; TCRdb lists only in-frame clones, some missing. The sample includes approximately 1,500,000 clones, roughly 96% of them seen just once. V was cut by 2 bases and J by 0 bases, with 3 bases left in between. The CDR3 runs 13 residues. Germline loops: CDR1 SGHRS, CDR2 YFSETQ. This sequence was found in a man younger than 40 in good health. The V call is TRBV5-1, the J call TRBJ1-5, with no clear D. The material sequenced was naive CD4+ T cells sorted from blood. Specified subset: CD45RA+ positively selected. CDR3 nucleotide sequence: TGCGCCAGCAGCTTTGATAGCAATCAGCCCCAGCATTTT. It is translated as CASSFDSNQPQHF.